This T cell receptor (beta chain) appears in the sequencing data of a study of cytomegalovirus exposure and HLA in healthy donors. Germline assignment: CDR1 SGHNT and CDR2 YYREEE (reference sequence). The CDR3 consists of 13 residues. Trimming left V 2 bases short and J 7 bases short, with 10 bases between. In regard to this clone: The target antigen is unknown.

General observations from the study: Some TCR beta chains (roughly 150 of them) were listed as cytomegalovirus-associated. The tendency of first-cohort TCR clusters to co-occur in the roughly 120 validation repertoires was the finding of a later analysis. In vitro testing confirmed three CMV-associated chains as specific for CMV antigens.

The table came from immunoSEQ multiplex PCR; TCRdb's copy has only in-frame clones and leaves some out. The table lists more than 120,000 clones, roughly 89% of them singletons. The specimen sequenced was PBMCs. The gene calls are TRBV5-4 and TRBJ2-1; no reliable D call. The receptor's source is a man between 18 and 35 years old in good health and CMV-seropositive. CDR3 in DNA: TGTGCCAGCAGCTTACCGTCGGGTAATGAGCAGTTCTTC. This gives the protein CASSLPSGNEQFF.